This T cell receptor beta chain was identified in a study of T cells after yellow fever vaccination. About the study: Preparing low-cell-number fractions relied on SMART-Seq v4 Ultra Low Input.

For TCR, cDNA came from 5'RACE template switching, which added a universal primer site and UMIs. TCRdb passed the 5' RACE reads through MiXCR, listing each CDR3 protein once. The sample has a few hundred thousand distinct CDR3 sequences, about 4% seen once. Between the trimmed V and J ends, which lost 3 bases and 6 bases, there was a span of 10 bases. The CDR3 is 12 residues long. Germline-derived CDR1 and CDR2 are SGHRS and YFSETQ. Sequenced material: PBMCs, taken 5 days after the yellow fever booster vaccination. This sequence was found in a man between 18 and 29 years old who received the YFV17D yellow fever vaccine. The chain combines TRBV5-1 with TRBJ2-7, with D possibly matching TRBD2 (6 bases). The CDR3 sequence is CASSWVGGEQYF. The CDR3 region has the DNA TGCGCCAGCAGCTGGGTGGGGGGCGAGCAGTACTTC.